Each of the 19 T cell receptor beta chains below was sequenced from the same sample in a study of T cells in women clearing cervical HPV infection. Assay: immunoSEQ multiplex PCR; the TCRdb copy retains only in-frame clones and omits some. The sample table includes about 30,000 clones. The material sequenced was blood buffy coat. These receptor sequences come from a woman aged 18-70 years with a cervical HPV16 infection that either progressed to CIN3+ or cleared (not recorded which).

About this clone: With the read ending 3 residues before the CDR3 end, the germline J gene is used to fill in that end. The chain recombines TRBV5-4 with TRBJ2-7; 15 nucleotides match TRBD2. Germline loops: CDR1 SGHNT, CDR2 YYREEE (reference sequence). CDR3 length equals 16 residues. Unmatched junction bases numbered 5, after V lost 4 bases and J lost 3 bases. The CDR3 bases that were read are TGTGCCAGCAGCATTGGGACTAGCGGGAGGTACTACGAG. Protein sequence: CASSIGTSGRYYE. The full CDR3 sequence reads CASSIGTSGRYYEQYF.

As to this clone: Sequencing ends 3 residues short of the CDR3 end; the germline J gene provides the rest. The chain links TRBV19 to TRBJ2-3; D unclear. Trimming took off 3 bases at V and 2 bases at J, with 12 bases between the two ends. The CDR3 totals 15 residues. Germline V lookup: CDR1 LNHDA, CDR2 SQIVND (reference sequence). Here the CDR3 reads CASSMVPTHTDTQYF. Incomplete CDR3 DNA: TGTGCCAGTAGTATGGTTCCCACACACACAGATACG.

About this clone: The read comes to an end 3 residues before the CDR3 does, leaving the germline J gene to fill in the end. The chain combines TRBV12-3 or TRBV12-4 with TRBJ2-1, with TRBD2 identical over 8 bases. V was pared by 5 bases and J by 8 bases, with 8 bases of the junction left unmatched. The CDR3 runs to 14 residues. This CDR3 reads CASSVVREAYEQFF. The CDR3 DNA, read in part, is TGTGCCAGCAGTGTCGTGCGGGAGGCGTATGAG.

Regarding this clone: The read terminates 3 residues ahead of where the CDR3 ends, so the germline J gene completes it. The V gene is TRBV14, the J gene TRBJ1-2; D gene ambiguous. The CDR3 length is 16 residues. Germline loops: CDR1 SGHDN, CDR2 FVKESK. CDR3 sequence: CASSQGRASGRYDYTF. The CDR3 bases that were read are TGTGCCAGCAGCCAAGGGCGGGCTAGCGGACGCTACGAC. The full variable domain, rest sourced from reference TRBV14 and TRBJ1-2, is EAGVTQFPSHSVIEKGQTVTLRCDPISGHDNLYWYRRVMGKEIKFLLHFVKESKQDESGMPNNRFLAERTGGTYSTLKVQPAELEDSGVYFCASSQGRASGRYDYTFGSGTRLTVV.

On this clone itself: The read ends 3 residues early relative to the CDR3; the germline J gene fills the gap. V gene TRBV6-1 combines with J gene TRBJ1-2; tentative D call: TRBD1 (6 bases). Trimming left V 1 base short and J 2 bases short, with 14 bases between. CDR1 and CDR2 (germline): MNHNS, SASEGT. This CDR3 region has 16 residues. The sequenced part of the CDR3 DNA is TGTGCCAGCAGTGAAGGGGGGCAGGGTGGAAACTATGGC. The encoded protein is CASSEGGQGGNYG. The entire CDR3 protein is CASSEGGQGGNYGYTF.

As for this clone: The read gets to within 3 residues of the CDR3 end, and the germline J gene fills in the rest. The chain joins TRBV7-9 to TRBJ2-3; the match to TRBD2 covers 9 bases. The CDR3 loop spans 14 amino acids. Germline lookup yields CDR1 SEHNR and CDR2 FQNEAQ (reference sequence). Here the CDR3 reads CASSFGGRAWAQYF. The sequenced CDR3 bases are TGTGCCAGCAGCTTTGGCGGGAGGGCCTGGGCG. Full variable domain (rest looked up from reference TRBV7-9 and TRBJ2-3): DTGVSQNPRHKITKRGQNVTFRCDPISEHNRLYWYRQTLGQGPEFLTYFQNEAQLEKSRLLSDRFSAERPKGSFSTLEIQRTEQGDSAMYLCASSFGGRAWAQYFGPGTRLTVL.

To note about this clone: The read terminates 3 residues before the CDR3 end, so the remaining end is supplied by the germline J gene. The rearrangement links TRBV7-2 to TRBJ1-2; D call uncertain. Germline V gives CDR1 SGHTA, CDR2 FQGNSA. This CDR3 has 15 amino acids. The DNA read from the CDR3 is TGTGCCAGCACCGGACTAGCGGGAGTTACAGATACC. It is translated as CASTGLAGVTDT. The entire CDR3 sequence reads CASTGLAGVTDTYTF.

Worth noting for this clone: Read sequence stops 3 residues before the CDR3 end, and the germline J gene provides the missing end. The chain recombines TRBV20-1 with TRBJ2-3; 10 bases map to TRBD2. Germline values: CDR1 DFQATT, CDR2 SNEGSKA (reference sequence). The CDR3 has 15 amino acids. Unmatched junction bases numbered 8, after V lost 4 bases and J lost 4 bases. The CDR3 is CSAIPIAGGADTQYF. CDR3 DNA (partial): TGCAGTGCTATCCCTATAGCGGGGGGCGCAGATACG.

As to this clone: The read terminates 3 residues ahead of where the CDR3 ends, so the germline J gene completes it. This chain joins TRBV20-1 and TRBJ2-3; possible D gene TRBD2, 6 bases. The CDR3 is 14 residues long. The ends were cut back, 4 bases at V and 3 bases at J, with 14 bases in the middle. CDR1 is DFQATT, CDR2 SNEGSKA, per germline (reference sequence). The CDR3 loop is CSAMGLQGTDTQYF. The covered CDR3 bases are TGCAGTGCTATGGGACTGCAAGGGACAGATACG.

As to this clone: The CDR3 end lies 3 residues beyond the end of the read and is filled in from the germline J gene. V gene TRBV7-6 combines with J gene TRBJ2-5, with TRBD2 matching 7 bases. CDR3 length: 15 amino acids. V trimming: 5 bases; J trimming: 4 bases; junction bases outside the gene matches: 10. Germline loops: CDR1 SGHVS, CDR2 FNYEAQ. CDR3 amino acids: CASSASGAARETQYF. The sequenced CDR3 bases are TGTGCCAGCAGCGCCAGCGGGGCGGCCCGAGAGACC.

Worth noting for this clone: The read ends 3 residues early relative to the CDR3; the germline J gene fills the gap. The gene calls are TRBV20-1 and TRBJ1-1, with TRBD1 matching 10 bases. CDR1 is DFQATT, CDR2 SNEGSKA, per germline (reference sequence). This CDR3 has 14 residues. After removal of 3 bases from V and 4 bases from J, the junction contained 5 bases not matched to a gene. The CDR3 loop is CSASLDRGRTEAFF. The sequenced part of the CDR3 DNA is TGCAGTGCTAGCCTAGACAGGGGGCGCACTGAA.

On this clone itself: Read data end 3 residues before the CDR3 end; the end is taken from the germline J gene. This chain uses TRBV5-4 with TRBJ2-7; tentatively, D is TRBD1 (6 bases). CDR1 and CDR2 from the germline V gene are SGHNT and YYREEE (reference sequence). CDR3 length: 14 residues. V lost 0 bases to trimming and J lost 1 base, with 8 bases between them. This chain's CDR3 is CASSLGQGSYEQYF. The sequenced CDR3 bases are TGTGCCAGCAGCTTGGGCCAGGGGTCCTACGAG.

Of note for this clone: Sequencing ends 3 residues short of the CDR3 end; the germline J gene provides the rest. This rearrangement joins TRBV7-9 to TRBJ1-2; TRBD1 matches 8 bases. Germline V gives CDR1 SEHNR, CDR2 FQNEAQ (reference sequence). The CDR3 has 15 amino acids. The CDR3 bases that were read are TGTGCCAGCAGCTTAGTCCCGGACAGGGAATACGAC. Protein product: CASSLVPDREYD. The whole CDR3 protein is CASSLVPDREYDYTF.

To note about this clone: The CDR3 end lies 3 residues beyond the end of the read and is filled in from the germline J gene. The chain employs TRBV7-9 and TRBJ1-5, with D maybe TRBD1 (5 bases). The V end lost 3 bases, the J end lost 2 bases, and 8 bases lay between the germline ends. The CDR3 is made up of 14 amino acids. In germline, CDR1 is SEHNR, CDR2 FQNEAQ (reference sequence). CDR3 in amino acids: CASSFEGGNQPQHF. The part of the CDR3 DNA that was read is TGTGCCAGCAGCTTCGAAGGGGGCAATCAGCCC. The full variable domain, rest sourced from reference TRBV7-9 and TRBJ1-5, is DTGVSQNPRHKITKRGQNVTFRCDPISEHNRLYWYRQTLGQGPEFLTYFQNEAQLEKSRLLSDRFSAERPKGSFSTLEIQRTEQGDSAMYLCASSFEGGNQPQHFGDGTRLSIL.

Concerning this clone: Sequencing ends 3 residues short of the CDR3 end; the germline J gene provides the rest. The V gene is TRBV5-1, the J gene TRBJ1-2; possibly TRBD1 for D (5 bases). Germline-derived CDR1 and CDR2 are SGHRS and YFSETQ. There are 16 residues in the CDR3. Trimming took 0 bases from V and 3 from J, leaving 15 bases between them. Here the CDR3 reads CASSLARRGPDYGYTF. Partial CDR3 DNA: TGCGCCAGCAGCTTGGCCCGAAGGGGCCCGGACTATGGC.

As concerns this clone: The read ends 3 residues before the CDR3 terminus; that terminus is restored from the germline J gene. This chain uses TRBV5-6 with TRBJ2-3; 9 bases match TRBD1. With 6 bases clipped from V and 3 bases from J, the junction kept 8 bases outside the gene matches. CDR1 is SGHDT and CDR2 is YYEEEE in the germline V gene. The CDR3 runs 15 residues. CDR3 DNA (partial): TGTGCCAGCACCGGAGACAGGGGGGTTACAGATACG. This codes for CASTGDRGVTDT. In full, the CDR3 reads CASTGDRGVTDTQYF.

About this clone itself: The read ends 3 residues shy of where the CDR3 ends; the end is completed using the germline J gene. The rearrangement joins TRBV6-1 to TRBJ1-3; D is possibly TRBD1 (6 bases). The V and J ends lost 2 bases and 4 bases respectively, with 12 bases between them. CDR1 MNHNS and CDR2 SASEGT come from the germline V gene. The CDR3 has 15 amino acids. The part of the CDR3 DNA that was read is TGTGCCAGCAGTGAATTAGCAGGGGTGGGAAACACC. Its translation: CASSELAGVGNT. The CDR3 as a whole reads CASSELAGVGNTIYF.

A remark on this clone: The read terminates 3 residues ahead of where the CDR3 ends, so the germline J gene completes it. The chain employs TRBV20-1 and TRBJ1-4, with TRBD1 matching 11 bases. The CDR3 consists of 15 residues. The junction had 6 bases not matched to a gene; V was cut back by 0 bases and J by 9 bases. CDR1 and CDR2 (germline): DFQATT, SNEGSKA (reference sequence). The CDR3 DNA, read in part, is TGCAGTGCTAGAGATAGGGGACAGGGGGGGAAAAAA. It specifies CSARDRGQGGKK. The CDR3 as a whole reads CSARDRGQGGKKLFF.

A note on this clone: The CDR3 end falls 3 residues outside the read, so it is completed with the germline J gene. J is TRBJ2-7 and V is TRBV6-2 or TRBV6-3; D call uncertain. The CDR3 contains 15 residues. Germline-derived CDR1 and CDR2 are MNHEY and SVGEGT. Between the trimmed V and J ends, which lost 2 bases and 6 bases, there was a span of 17 bases. CDR3 loop: CASSYRTPPGSEQYF. The CDR3 DNA, read in part, is TGTGCCAGCAGTTACCGCACCCCCCCGGGTAGCGAG.